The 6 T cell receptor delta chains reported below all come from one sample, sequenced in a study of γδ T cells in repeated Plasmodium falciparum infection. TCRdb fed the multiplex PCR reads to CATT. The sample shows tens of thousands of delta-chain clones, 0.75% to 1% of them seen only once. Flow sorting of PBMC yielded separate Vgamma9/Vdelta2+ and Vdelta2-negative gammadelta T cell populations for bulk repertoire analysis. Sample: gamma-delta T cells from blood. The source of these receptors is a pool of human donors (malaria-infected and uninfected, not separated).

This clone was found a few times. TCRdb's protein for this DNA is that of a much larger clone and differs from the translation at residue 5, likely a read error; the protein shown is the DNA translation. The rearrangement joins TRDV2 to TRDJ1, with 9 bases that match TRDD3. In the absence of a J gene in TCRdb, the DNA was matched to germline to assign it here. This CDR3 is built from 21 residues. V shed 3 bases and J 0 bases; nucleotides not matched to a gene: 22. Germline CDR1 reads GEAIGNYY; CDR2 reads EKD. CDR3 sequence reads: CACDSLKSGDTGLIHTDKLIF. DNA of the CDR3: TGTGCCTGTGACTCCTTAAAATCGGGGGATACTGGCCTCATACACACCGATAAACTCATCTTT.

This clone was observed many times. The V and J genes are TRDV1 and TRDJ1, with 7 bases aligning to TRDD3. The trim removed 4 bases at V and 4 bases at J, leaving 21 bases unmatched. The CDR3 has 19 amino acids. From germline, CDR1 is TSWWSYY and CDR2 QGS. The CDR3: CALGGTAVAVLGRGDKLIF. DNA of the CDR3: TGTGCTCTTGGGGGAACTGCAGTAGCTGTACTGGGGCGGGGCGATAAACTCATCTTT.

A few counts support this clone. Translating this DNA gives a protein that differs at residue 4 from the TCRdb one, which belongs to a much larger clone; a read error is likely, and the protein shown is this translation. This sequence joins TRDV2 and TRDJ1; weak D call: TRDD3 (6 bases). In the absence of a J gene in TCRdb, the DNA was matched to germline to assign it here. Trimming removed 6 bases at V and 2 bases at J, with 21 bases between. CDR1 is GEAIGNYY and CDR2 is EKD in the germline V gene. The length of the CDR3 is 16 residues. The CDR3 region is CACYSLGPTGTDKLIF. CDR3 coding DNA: TGTGCCTGTTACTCCCTGGGGCCTACCGGGACCGATAAACTCATCTTT.

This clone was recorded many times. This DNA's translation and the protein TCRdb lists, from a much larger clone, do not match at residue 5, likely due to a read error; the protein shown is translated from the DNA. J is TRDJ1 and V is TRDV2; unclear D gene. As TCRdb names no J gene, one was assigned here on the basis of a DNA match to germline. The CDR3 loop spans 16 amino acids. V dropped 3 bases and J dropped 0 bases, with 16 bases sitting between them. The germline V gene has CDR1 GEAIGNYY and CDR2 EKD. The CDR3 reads CACDAVGDAYTDKLIF. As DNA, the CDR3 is TGTGCCTGTGACGCCGTCGGAGACGCGTACACCGATAAACTCATCTTT.

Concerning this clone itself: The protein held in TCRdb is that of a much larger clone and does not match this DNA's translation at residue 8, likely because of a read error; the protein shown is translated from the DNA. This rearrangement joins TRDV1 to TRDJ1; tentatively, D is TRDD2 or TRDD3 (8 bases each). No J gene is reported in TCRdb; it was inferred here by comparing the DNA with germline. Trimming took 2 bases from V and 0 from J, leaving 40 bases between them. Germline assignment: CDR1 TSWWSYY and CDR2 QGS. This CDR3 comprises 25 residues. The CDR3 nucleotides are TGTGCTCTTGGGGAAGCGCCATCCCCGGCTTCCTACCCTTACTGGGGGCTGGAGTACACCGATAAACTCATCTTT. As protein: CALGEAPSPASYPYWGLEYTDKLIF.

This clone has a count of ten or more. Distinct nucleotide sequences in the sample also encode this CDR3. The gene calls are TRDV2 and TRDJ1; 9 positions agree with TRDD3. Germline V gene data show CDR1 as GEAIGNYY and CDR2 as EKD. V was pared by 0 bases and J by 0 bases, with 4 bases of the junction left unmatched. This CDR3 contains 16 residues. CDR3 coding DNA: TGTGCCTGTGACACCGCCCCTGGGGGATACACCGATAAACTCATCTTT. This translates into CACDTAPGGYTDKLIF.